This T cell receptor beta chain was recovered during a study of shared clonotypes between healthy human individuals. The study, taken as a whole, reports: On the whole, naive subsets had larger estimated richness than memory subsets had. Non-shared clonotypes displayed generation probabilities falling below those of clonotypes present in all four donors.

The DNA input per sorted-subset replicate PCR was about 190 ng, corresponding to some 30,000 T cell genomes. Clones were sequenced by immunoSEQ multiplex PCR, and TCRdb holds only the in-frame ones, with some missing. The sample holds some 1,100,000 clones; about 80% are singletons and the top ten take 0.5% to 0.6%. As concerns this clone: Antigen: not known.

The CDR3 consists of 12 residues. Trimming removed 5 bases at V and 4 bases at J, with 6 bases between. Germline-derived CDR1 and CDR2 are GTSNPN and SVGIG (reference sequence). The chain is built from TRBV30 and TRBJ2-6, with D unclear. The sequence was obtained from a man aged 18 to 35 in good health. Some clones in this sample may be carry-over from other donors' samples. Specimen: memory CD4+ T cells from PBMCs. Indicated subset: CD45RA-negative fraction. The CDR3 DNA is TGTGCCTGGGATCAGGGGGCCAACGTCCTGACTTTC. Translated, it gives CAWDQGANVLTF.